Shown below are 10 T cell receptor beta chains from a single sample sequenced in a study of T cell clonotyping in hematopoietic cell transplantation. The method was immunoSEQ multiplex PCR; TCRdb's version includes in-frame clones alone and lacks a portion of them. This sample has approximately 20,000 clones, with about 83% found just once. Time point indicated: recipient sample about 28 days before transplant, after cytoreduction. The material sequenced was peripheral blood mononuclear cells, taken before stem cell transplant. These receptors were obtained from a man aged 45-65 years with acute myeloid leukemia. Some clones in this sample may be carry-over from other donors' samples.

V is TRBV9 and J is TRBJ1-2; D is perhaps TRBD1 (6 bases). V was pared by 0 bases and J by 5 bases, with 14 bases between. This CDR3 has 15 residues. Looked up from germline, CDR1 is SGDLS and CDR2 is YYNGEE. The CDR3 sequence is CASSVGTGPNYGYTF. The CDR3, as DNA: TGTGCCAGCAGCGTAGGAACAGGGCCAAATTATGGCTACACCTTC.

This chain connects TRBV18 to TRBJ2-2; D remains ambiguous. CDR1 is KGHSH and CDR2 is LQKENI in the germline V gene. The length of the CDR3 is 15 residues. V was shortened by 0 bases and J by 3 bases, with 8 bases between the two germline ends. CDR3: CASSPPGIDTGELFF. CDR3 coding DNA: TGTGCCAGCTCACCACCAGGGATCGACACCGGGGAGCTGTTTTTT.

This chain links TRBV28 with TRBJ1-2, with D unclear. V was trimmed by 7 bases and J by 2 bases, leaving 5 bases between them. Germline V gives CDR1 MDHEN, CDR2 SYDVKM. This CDR3 comprises 11 residues. The CDR3 sequence is CASKQNYGYTF. Here the CDR3 DNA reads TGTGCCAGCAAACAGAACTATGGCTACACCTTC.

The chain carries TRBV11-2 and TRBJ2-1, with D perhaps TRBD2 (6 bases). V lost 0 bases to trimming and J lost 6 bases, with 15 bases between them. This CDR3 has 16 residues. CDR1 and CDR2 from the germline V gene are SGHAT and FQNNGV. The CDR3 protein is CASSLDEIAEINEQFF. CDR3 bases: TGTGCCAGCAGCTTAGATGAGATAGCGGAGATCAATGAGCAGTTCTTC.

V gene TRBV19 combines with J gene TRBJ2-7; 7 bases map to TRBD1. The CDR3 runs 12 residues. CDR1 is LNHDA and CDR2 is SQIVND in the germline V gene (reference sequence). The junction had 3 bases not matched to a gene; V was cut back by 6 bases and J by 4 bases. DNA of the CDR3: TGTGCCAGTAGCGGGACAGAATACGAGCAGTACTTC. Its protein is CASSGTEYEQYF.

The chain couples TRBV7-2 to TRBJ2-3, with D possibly TRBD2 on 6 matching bases. Trimming took 2 bases from V and 2 from J, leaving 11 bases between them. There are 15 residues in the CDR3. Germline-derived CDR1 and CDR2 are SGHTA and FQGNSA. The CDR3 loop is CASSLTGELTDTQYF. As DNA, the CDR3 is TGTGCCAGCAGCTTAACGGGGGAACTCACAGATACGCAGTATTTT.

The chain joins TRBV11-2 to TRBJ1-6, with 9 positions matching TRBD1. CDR1 and CDR2 (germline): SGHAT, FQNNGV. V lost 2 bases to trimming and J lost 8 bases; unmatched junction nucleotides: 4. The CDR3 has 15 residues. CDR3 sequence: CASSLRGTGHSPLHF. DNA of the CDR3: TGTGCCAGCAGCTTAAGGGGGACAGGGCATTCACCCCTCCACTTT. Supplemented by reference TRBV11-2 and TRBJ1-6, the full variable domain reads EAGVAQSPRYKIIEKRQSVAFWCNPISGHATLYWYQQILGQGPKLLIQFQNNGVVDDSQLPKDRFSAERLKGVDSTLKIQPAKLEDSAVYLCASSLRGTGHSPLHFGNGTRLTVT.

The genes are TRBV2 and TRBJ2-7, with D possibly TRBD1 on 5 matching bases. The CDR3 extends over 16 amino acids. Trimming removed 1 base at V and 0 bases at J, with 13 bases between. The germline V gene encodes CDR1 SNHLY and CDR2 FYNNEI. The CDR3 nucleotides are TGTGCCAGCAGTGAAGACAGGTTTTCAAGCTCCTACGAGCAGTACTTC. Its protein product is CASSEDRFSSSYEQYF.

This clone came up once. V and J are TRBV19 and TRBJ2-1; D call uncertain. Trimming took off 3 bases at V and 3 bases at J, with 12 bases between the two ends. Germline values: CDR1 LNHDA, CDR2 SQIVND (reference sequence). This CDR3 spans 15 amino acids. CDR3 region: CASSIFPGDYNEQFF. CDR3 in DNA: TGTGCCAGTAGTATCTTCCCAGGAGACTACAATGAGCAGTTCTTC. The full variable domain, its missing parts supplied by reference TRBV19 and TRBJ2-1, is DGGITQSPKYLFRKEGQNVTLSCEQNLNHDAMYWYRQDPGQGLRLIYYSQIVNDFQKGDIAEGYSVSREKKESFPLTVTSAQKNPTAFYLCASSIFPGDYNEQFFGPGTRLTVL.

V and J are TRBV28 and TRBJ2-6, with D possibly matching TRBD1 (5 bases). Trimming took off 2 bases at V and 0 bases at J, with 8 bases between the two ends. Germline V gene lookup returns CDR1 MDHEN and CDR2 SYDVKM. CDR3 length: 16 residues. CDR3 residues: CASSLGAFSGANVLTF. Written as DNA, the CDR3 is TGTGCCAGCAGTTTAGGGGCGTTCTCTGGGGCCAACGTCCTGACTTTC.